This TCR beta chain came from a study of shared clonotypes between healthy human individuals. Germline CDR1 is SGHTA and CDR2 is FQGNSA. After removal of 5 bases from V and 3 bases from J, the junction contained 20 bases not matched to a gene. CDR3 size: 19 residues. Clones were sequenced by immunoSEQ multiplex PCR, and TCRdb holds only the in-frame ones, with some missing. The sample contains approximately 350,000 clones, 74% of which appear only once. The clonotype comes from a man aged 30 to 45 in good health. The sequenced sample consisted of memory CD4+ T cells sorted from blood. Subset noted: CD45RA-negative fraction. V usage is TRBV7-2 and J usage is TRBJ2-7; 9 bases are shared with TRBD1. The DNA for the CDR3 is TGTGCCAGCAGCCTAGGGGGGACAGGGTACGAGGGAGGGTACTACGAGCAGTACTTC. As protein: CASSLGGTGYEGGYYEQYF.